This T cell receptor (beta chain) is from a study of blood T cell repertoires in COVID-19. Across 20 to 25 US areas, participants ranged in age from about 18 to 90 years. The repertoire was sequenced with immunoSEQ multiplex PCR; TCRdb's copy has only in-frame clones and lacks some. The repertoire includes about 350,000 clones, almost 90% of them detected once, and approximately 0.93% sits in the top ten. Trimming took off 1 base at V and 1 base at J, with 10 bases between the two ends. CDR3 length equals 15 residues. The germline gives CDR1 SGHTA, CDR2 FQGTGA. The clonotype was recovered from a woman aged 30 to 39 who had been exposed to COVID-19. The chain recombines TRBV7-3 with TRBJ2-5, with D hard to call. The sequencing input was PBMCs or T cells enriched from blood (not recorded which). CDR3 loop: CASSLNAEPQETQYF. The CDR3 DNA sequence: TGTGCCAGCAGCTTAAACGCAGAACCCCAAGAGACCCAGTACTTC. Drawing the rest from reference TRBV7-3 and TRBJ2-5, the complete variable domain is GAGVSQTPSNKVTEKGKYVELRCDPISGHTALYWYRQSLGQGPEFLIYFQGTGAADDSGLPNDRFFAVRPEGSVSTLKIQRTERGDSAVYLCASSLNAEPQETQYFGPGTRLLVL.